This T cell receptor (beta chain) was obtained from a study of shared clonotypes between healthy human individuals. Generated by immunoSEQ multiplex PCR, the TCRdb table keeps only in-frame clones and is missing some. There are millions of clones in the sample; around nine tenths occur only once, and around 0.14% lies in the top ten. The CDR3 has 19 amino acids. The V and J ends lost 0 bases and 2 bases, in that order; junction bases with no gene match: 11. The germline gives CDR1 LGHNA, CDR2 YSLEER. Sequenced input: naive CD4+ T cells sorted from blood. The subset is: CD45RA+ positively selected. This sequence joins TRBV4-3 and TRBJ1-5; TRBD1 matches 9 bases. This sequence was found in a man aged 18-30 years in good health. Written as DNA, the CDR3 is TGCGCCAGCAGCCAAGATCTGACCGGGAGGACAGGGGGCAATCAGCCCCAGCATTTT. Amino acids: CASSQDLTGRTGGNQPQHF.